Below are 7 T cell receptor beta chains sequenced from a single sample in a study of T cells after yellow fever vaccination. TCRdb processed the 5' RACE reads anew with MiXCR; each CDR3 protein has one entry. The top ten hold around 15% of the sample, which has some 500,000 distinct CDR3 sequences, less than 15% seen once. The sequencing here drew on PBMCs, taken on the day of the yellow fever booster vaccination. These receptors were collected from a man aged 30 to 39 who received the YFV17D yellow fever vaccine.

The chain employs TRBV4-3 and TRBJ2-2, with TRBD2 identical over 11 bases. CDR1 LGHNA and CDR2 YSLEER come from the germline V gene. Unmatched junction bases numbered 6, after V lost 1 base and J lost 5 bases. This CDR3 has 17 residues. CDR3 DNA: TGCGCCAGCAGCCAAGGGGCACTAGCGGGAGAAACCGGGGAGCTGTTTTTT. Amino acid sequence: CASSQGALAGETGELFF.

The sample holds many counts of this clonotype. The chain links TRBV30 to TRBJ2-4; no clear D gene. Per germline, CDR1 GTSNPN and CDR2 SVGIG (reference sequence). Trimming pared 5 bases from V and 5 bases from J, leaving 7 bases between. The CDR3 covers 11 residues. The CDR3 spells CAWAGENIQYF. CDR3 in DNA: TGTGCCTGGGCTGGGGAAAACATTCAGTACTTC.

CDR3 nucleotide sequence: TGTGCCAGCAGCCCTGGGGCGGGATTCAGCTCCTACAATGAGCAGTTCTTC. Amino acids: CASSPGAGFSSYNEQFF. The V call is TRBV9, the J call TRBJ2-1; maybe TRBD2 (6 bases). V was clipped by 4 bases and J by 0 bases, with 17 bases between them. Germline assignment: CDR1 SGDLS and CDR2 YYNGEE. CDR3 length: 17 residues.

This clonotype was seen a single time. Germline is not matched at one junction end, which may reflect a read error. V is TRBV12-3 or TRBV12-4 and J is TRBJ2-1; 10 bases are a match to TRBD2. The CDR3 is 15 amino acids. The CDR3 loop is CASSVTSGAYNELFF. In nucleotides, the CDR3 is TGTGCCAGCAGTGTAACTAGCGGGGCCTACAATGAGCTGTTCTTC.

The V call is TRBV4-3, the J call TRBJ2-7; 8 positions agree with TRBD2. The CDR3 length is 14 residues. V was pared by 0 bases and J by 6 bases, with 4 bases of the junction left unmatched. Germline CDR1 and CDR2: LGHNA and YSLEER. The CDR3 bases are TGCGCCAGCAGCCAAGAACTAGGGACTAGCGAGCAGTACTTC. This sequence encodes CASSQELGTSEQYF.

The V call is TRBV19, the J call TRBJ2-3, with D tentatively TRBD2 (5 bases). Trimming cost V 5 bases and J 0 bases, with 18 bases left between them. Germline V gene data show CDR1 as LNHDA and CDR2 as SQIVND (reference sequence). CDR3 length equals 17 residues. CDR3 loop: CASSHRTLETSTDTQYF. The CDR3 DNA follows: TGTGCCAGTAGTCACCGGACTCTCGAGACTAGCACAGATACGCAGTATTTT. The whole variable domain, filled in from reference TRBV19 and TRBJ2-3, reads DGGITQSPKYLFRKEGQNVTLSCEQNLNHDAMYWYRQDPGQGLRLIYYSQIVNDFQKGDIAEGYSVSREKKESFPLTVTSAQKNPTAFYLCASSHRTLETSTDTQYFGPGTRLTVL.

This clonotype has a handful of counts. The chain links TRBV6-1 to TRBJ1-2, with D hard to call. The CDR3 totals 14 residues. Per germline, CDR1 MNHNS and CDR2 SASEGT. V dropped 6 bases and J dropped 3 bases, with 14 bases sitting between them. CDR3 DNA sequence: TGTGCCAGCAGCCTTAGGCCCCAATACTATGGCTACACCTTC. Translated, it gives CASSLRPQYYGYTF.